This T cell receptor beta chain was sequenced during a study of shared clonotypes between healthy human individuals. Study-wide findings and caveats: Estimated richness values were generally larger in naive subsets than in memory subsets.

For this clone: The antigen remains undetermined.

This CDR3 has 15 residues. The germline CDR1 and CDR2 sequences are MNHNY and SVGAGI (reference sequence). V was trimmed by 2 bases and J by 1 base, leaving 9 bases between them. Clones were read by immunoSEQ multiplex PCR, and TCRdb kept only the in-frame ones, dropping some. This table holds over a million clones, 75% to 85% found once. Sequencing was carried out using memory CD4+ T cells from PBMCs. Subset specified: CD45RA-negative fraction. This sequence originates from a man in his late teens or twenties in good health. Some clones in this sample may be carry-over from other donors' samples. V gene TRBV6-6 combines with J gene TRBJ1-3, with D hard to call. The CDR3 protein is CASSYGEGSGNTIYF. The DNA for the CDR3 is TGTGCCAGCAGTTACGGGGAGGGTTCTGGAAACACCATATATTTT.